The 16 T cell receptor beta chains in this list originate from one sample, sequenced in a study of T-cell reconstitution after alpha-beta-depleted transplantation in children. Preparation of the TCRbeta library used unique molecular identifiers. One entry per CDR3 protein, called by TCRdb with MiXCR from the PCR reads. Among about 580,000 distinct CDR3 sequences, more than 20% were seen once, and the ten largest hold 11% to 15%. Sequencing used PBMCs, mostly from graft donor cells, obtained 360 days after TCRalphabeta/CD19-depleted stem cell transplant. The receptors come from a boy under three years old who had a stem cell transplant for acute myeloid leukemia, so the T cells may come from the graft donor.

This clonotype appeared many times. This chain links TRBV6-1 with TRBJ2-1; a weak D match, TRBD1 (6 bases). Germline V CDR1 and CDR2: MNHNS, SASEGT. This CDR3 spans 14 amino acids. V lost 7 bases and J lost 4, with 14 bases in between. CDR3 in DNA: TGTGCCAGCAATAAAGGGACACCTTACAATGAGCAGTTCTTC. Its translation: CASNKGTPYNEQFF.

The chain joins TRBV4-3 to TRBJ2-7, with 9 positions matching TRBD2. Germline V gives CDR1 LGHNA, CDR2 YSLEER. This CDR3 is built from 18 residues. The V segment lost 1 base and the J segment 0 bases; nucleotides outside the gene matches: 10. CDR3 DNA sequence: TGCGCCAGCAGCCAAGGTCTCGGGCTAGCGGGGATCTCCTACGAGCAGTACTTC. It specifies CASSQGLGLAGISYEQYF.

This clonotype was recorded at least ten times. This rearrangement joins TRBV6-6 to TRBJ1-1, with D perhaps TRBD1 (5 bases). Trimming cost V 0 bases and J 10 bases, with 9 bases left between them. There are 12 residues in the CDR3. Germline lookup yields CDR1 MNHNY and CDR2 SVGAGI (reference sequence). The chain's CDR3 is CASSYSGAGAFF. The CDR3 bases are TGTGCCAGCAGTTACTCCGGGGCTGGAGCTTTCTTT.

The chain employs TRBV28 and TRBJ2-5, with 11 bases identical to TRBD2. Trimming took 0 bases from V and 4 from J; bases not matched to a gene: 1. Per the germline V gene, CDR1 is MDHEN and CDR2 is SYDVKM. CDR3 length equals 15 residues. The CDR3: CASSLWTSGAETQYF. CDR3 nucleotide sequence: TGTGCCAGCAGTTTATGGACTAGCGGGGCAGAGACCCAGTACTTC.

This clonotype was counted ten times or more. The junction differs from germline at one of its ends, possibly a read error. The CDR3 nucleotides read TGCAGTGCCTTCTCGGACGGCGGGGGGATGTACGGGCAGTACTTC. Protein: CSAFSDGGGMYGQYF. The rearrangement uses TRBV20-1 and TRBJ2-7; 8 bases are a match to TRBD2. Germline lookup yields CDR1 DFQATT and CDR2 SNEGSKA (reference sequence). CDR3 length: 15 residues.

The chain couples TRBV24-1 to TRBJ2-7; tentative D call: TRBD2 (5 bases). Germline V lookup: CDR1 KGHDR, CDR2 SFDVKD. The CDR3 runs 12 residues. Trimming removed 7 bases at V and 4 bases at J, with 10 bases between. CDR3 sequence: CATRVRTYEQYV. The CDR3 DNA reads as TGTGCCACCAGAGTCCGGACTTACGAGCAGTACGTC.

This clonotype was observed many times. The V and J genes are TRBV20-1 and TRBJ2-4; 8 nucleotides match TRBD1. The CDR3 has 14 amino acids. Trimming at V came to 4 bases and at J to 6 bases, leaving 8 bases not matched to a gene. Germline V gene data show CDR1 as DFQATT and CDR2 as SNEGSKA (reference sequence). The DNA for the CDR3 is TGCAGTGCTATTAAGGACAGGGCCCGAAACATTCAGTACTTC. It translates to CSAIKDRARNIQYF.

This chain connects TRBV12-3 or TRBV12-4 to TRBJ2-5; D remains ambiguous. The length of the CDR3 is 13 residues. The germline V and J ends were trimmed by 3 bases and 1 base, with 6 bases remaining between them. The CDR3 DNA sequence: TGTGCCAGCAGTTTTACTCCCCAAGAGACCCAGTACTTC. Its protein product is CASSFTPQETQYF.

In this sample, this clonotype turned up a few times. This chain uses TRBV20-1 with TRBJ1-2; 7 bases map to TRBD1. CDR1 and CDR2 from the germline V gene are DFQATT and SNEGSKA (reference sequence). V shed 7 bases and J 3 bases; nucleotides not matched to a gene: 8. The CDR3 runs to 13 residues. Written as DNA, the CDR3 is TGCAGTGTTGAGGCAGGGACAGACTATGGCTACACCTTC. This codes for CSVEAGTDYGYTF.

This clonotype was seen a handful of times. The CDR3 is CASSYSRGAADTQYF. The CDR3 DNA sequence: TGTGCCAGCAGTTACTCGAGGGGGGCTGCAGATACGCAGTATTTT. V and J are TRBV6-5 and TRBJ2-3; D is perhaps TRBD1 or TRBD2 (6 bases each). Germline values: CDR1 MNHEY, CDR2 SVGAGI. The V end was cut by 0 bases, the J end by 4 bases, with 11 bases between. The CDR3 is made up of 15 amino acids.

The genes are TRBV6-5 and TRBJ2-3; 10 bases match TRBD2. Germline loops: CDR1 MNHEY, CDR2 SVGAGI. This CDR3 has 16 residues. J gave up 2 bases and V 7 bases, and 9 bases lay outside the gene matches. CDR3 sequence (DNA): TGTGCCAGCATTTGGAGTAGCGGGGGGTTCACAGATACGCAGTATTTT. This codes for CASIWSSGGFTDTQYF.

This clonotype was observed at least ten times. The gene calls are TRBV6-5 and TRBJ2-1; D perhaps matches TRBD1 (6 bases). Between the trimmed V and J ends, which lost 6 bases and 7 bases, there was a span of 19 bases. The CDR3 runs 15 residues. Germline loops: CDR1 MNHEY, CDR2 SVGAGI. The CDR3 DNA reads as TGTGCCAGCAGCCCGGGACAACGAGGCCTAAATGAGCAGTTCTTC. Encoded protein: CASSPGQRGLNEQFF.

This clonotype was seen at least ten times. The rearrangement joins TRBV12-3 or TRBV12-4 to TRBJ2-1; 10 nucleotides agree with TRBD2. The length of the CDR3 is 14 residues. V was pared by 5 bases and J by 7 bases, with 5 bases of the junction left unmatched. This CDR3 is CASSPSGGVNEQFF. Written as DNA, the CDR3 is TGTGCCAGCAGTCCTAGCGGGGGTGTAAATGAGCAGTTCTTC.

This clonotype has ten or more counts. The CDR3 here is CASSQGELYEQYF. In DNA form, the CDR3 reads TGCGCCAGCAGCCAAGGAGAGCTATACGAGCAGTACTTC. The chain has TRBV4-3 and TRBJ2-7; unclear D gene. V lost 1 base, J lost 4 bases, and 8 bases lay in between. CDR3 length: 13 residues. The germline CDR1 and CDR2 sequences are LGHNA and YSLEER.

In this sample, this clonotype turned up a few times. The chain joins TRBV29-1 to TRBJ1-2; no firm D call. In germline, CDR1 is SQVTM, CDR2 ANQGSEA. V lost 7 bases and J lost 4, with 10 bases in between. This CDR3 spans 11 amino acids. The CDR3 nucleotides read TGCAGCGCAGAGGGTCCCTATGGCTACACCTTC. It is translated as CSAEGPYGYTF.

This clonotype occurred a few times. The chain joins TRBV29-1 to TRBJ2-1, with D tentatively TRBD1 or TRBD2 (6 bases each). V was trimmed by 3 bases and J by 6 bases, leaving 12 bases between them. CDR3 length: 13 amino acids. CDR1 and CDR2 from the germline V gene are SQVTM and ANQGSEA. CDR3 nucleotide sequence: TGCAGCGTTGAGGAAGGGGGGCCCAATGAGCAGTTCTTC. This sequence encodes CSVEEGGPNEQFF.